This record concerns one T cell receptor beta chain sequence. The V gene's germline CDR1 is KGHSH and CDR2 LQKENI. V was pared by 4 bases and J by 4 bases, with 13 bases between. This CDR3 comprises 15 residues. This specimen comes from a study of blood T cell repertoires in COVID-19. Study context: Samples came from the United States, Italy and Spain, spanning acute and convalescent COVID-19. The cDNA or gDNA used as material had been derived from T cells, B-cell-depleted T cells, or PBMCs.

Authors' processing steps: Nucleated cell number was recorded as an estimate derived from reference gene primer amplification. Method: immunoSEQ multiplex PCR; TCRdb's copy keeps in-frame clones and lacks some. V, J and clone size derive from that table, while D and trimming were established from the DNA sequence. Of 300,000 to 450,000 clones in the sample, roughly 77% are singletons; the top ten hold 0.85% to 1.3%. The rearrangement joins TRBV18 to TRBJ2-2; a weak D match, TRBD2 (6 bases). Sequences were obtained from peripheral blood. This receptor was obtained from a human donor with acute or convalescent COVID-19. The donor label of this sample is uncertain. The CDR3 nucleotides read TGTGCCAGCTCACTGCGGGACGGAGTCACCGGGGAGCTGTTTTTT. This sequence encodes CASSLRDGVTGELFF.